These 22 T cell receptor beta chains originate from one sample sequenced in a study of OX40 agonist ivuxolimab in advanced cancers. Libraries were prepared by immunoSEQ multiplex PCR; TCRdb keeps only in-frame clonotypes and omits some of them. Of approximately 100,000 clones listed, approximately 85% are singletons. Sequencing used CD4+ or CD8+ T cells sorted from blood, obtained in a trial of the OX40 agonist ivuxolimab. The receptors stem from an adult with an advanced solid tumor such as melanoma, head and neck, liver or kidney cancer.

This clone occurred once. The chain links TRBV21-1 to TRBJ2-2; the table gives TRBD2 as D, unverified against the DNA. TRBV21-1 is a known pseudogene. The CDR3 has 22 amino acids. CDR3 in DNA: TGTGCCAGCAGCAAAGGGGGCTCCCCGGGACTAGCGGGAGGGCTGGGCACCGGGGAGCTGTTTTTT. Encoded protein: CASSKGGSPGLAGGLGTGELFF.

This chain joins TRBV10-1 and TRBJ1-1, with D uncertain. Trimming removed 5 bases from V and 1 base from J, with 8 bases in between. Per the germline V gene, CDR1 is WNHNN and CDR2 is SYGVQD (reference sequence). CDR3 length: 13 residues. In DNA form, the CDR3 reads TGCGCCAGCAGTCCCTCGGGGAACACTGAAGCTTTCTTT. Its translation: CASSPSGNTEAFF.

This chain joins TRBV18 and TRBJ2-3; TRBD1 matches at 8 bases. Germline V gives CDR1 KGHSH, CDR2 LQKENI. Trimming took 0 bases from V and 4 from J; bases not matched to a gene: 0. The CDR3 is made up of 14 amino acids. The CDR3 protein is CASSPPGQADTQYF. In DNA form, the CDR3 reads TGTGCCAGCTCACCACCGGGACAGGCAGATACGCAGTATTTT.

The chain links TRBV6-1 to TRBJ2-7, with 7 bases identical to TRBD2. The V gene's germline CDR1 is MNHNS and CDR2 SASEGT. The CDR3 sequence is 13 residues long. J was trimmed by 3 bases and V by 4 bases; bases with no gene match: 3. The CDR3 protein is CASSGERGYEQYF. The CDR3 DNA is TGTGCCAGCAGTGGTGAGCGGGGCTACGAGCAGTACTTC.

This sequence joins TRBV6-4 and TRBJ2-1; TRBD2 aligns across 9 bases. Trimming took 10 bases from V and 7 from J; bases not matched to a gene: 11. This CDR3 is built from 14 residues. Germline V gives CDR1 MRHNA, CDR2 SNTAGT. CDR3 coding DNA: TGTGCCACATCATTAGCGGGAGAAACTAATGAGCAGTTCTTC. Its protein product is CATSLAGETNEQFF.

V gene TRBV30 combines with J gene TRBJ2-1; D is perhaps TRBD2 (6 bases). V was trimmed by 3 bases and J by 10 bases, leaving 13 bases between them. This CDR3 is built from 12 residues. Germline CDR1 is GTSNPN and CDR2 is SVGIG (reference sequence). The CDR3 bases are TGTGCCTGGAGCCCGGACTATGGCGAGCAGTTCTTC. It encodes CAWSPDYGEQFF. Full variable domain (rest looked up from reference TRBV30 and TRBJ2-1): SQTIHQWPATLVQPVGSPLSLECTVEGTSNPNLYWYRQAAGRGLQLLFYSVGIGQISSEVPQNLSASRPQDRQFILSSKKLLLSDSGFYLCAWSPDYGEQFFGPGTRLTVL.

V usage is TRBV2 and J usage is TRBJ2-1; 13 bases align to TRBD2. Germline CDR1 and CDR2: SNHLY and FYNNEI. The CDR3 contains 15 residues. The V and J ends lost 5 bases and 7 bases, in that order; junction bases with no gene match: 5. The CDR3 spells CASSHTSGRGNEQFF. The CDR3 DNA reads TGTGCCAGCAGTCATACTAGCGGGAGGGGGAATGAGCAGTTCTTC.

V and J are TRBV4-3 and TRBJ1-2; TRBD1 is a possible D gene (6 bases). V shed 3 bases and J shed 7 bases, with 18 bases lying between them. The germline V gene has CDR1 LGHNA and CDR2 YSLEER. This CDR3 region has 15 residues. The CDR3 spells CASSQIVLGATGYTF. The CDR3 coding sequence is TGCGCCAGCAGCCAGATCGTTCTGGGGGCTACTGGCTACACCTTC.

V is TRBV19 and J is TRBJ2-5; 12 bases fit TRBD1. The J call is doubtful: the DNA matches TRBJ2-7 better. The V gene's germline CDR1 is LNHDA and CDR2 SQIVND (reference sequence). CDR3 length equals 16 residues. The CDR3 DNA reads as TGTGCCAGTAGTGCTCATCCGGGACAGGGGGCCGGCGAGCAGTACTTC. Translation gives CASSAHPGQGAGEQYF.

The V call is TRBV6-5, the J call TRBJ1-1, with TRBD1 matching over 10 bases. J was trimmed by 4 bases and V by 5 bases; bases with no gene match: 7. CDR1 and CDR2 from the germline V gene are MNHEY and SVGAGI. CDR3 length: 15 residues. CDR3 residues: CASSNPRQGATEAFF. In DNA form, the CDR3 reads TGTGCCAGCAGTAACCCAAGACAGGGGGCCACTGAAGCTTTCTTT.

V gene TRBV5-6 combines with J gene TRBJ2-7; maybe TRBD2 (6 bases). Trimming pared 3 bases from V and 2 bases from J, leaving 15 bases between. Germline assignment: CDR1 SGHDT and CDR2 YYEEEE. The CDR3 has 15 residues. The DNA for the CDR3 is TGTGCCAGCAGCTCAGGGCCGACGGGGGCCTACGAGCAGTACTTC. This codes for CASSSGPTGAYEQYF.

This clone was seen just once. This rearrangement joins TRBV18 to TRBJ2-7, with 9 nucleotides matching TRBD1. CDR1 KGHSH and CDR2 LQKENI come from the germline V gene. After removal of 2 bases from V and 5 bases from J, the junction contained 13 bases not matched to a gene. This CDR3 region has 17 residues. The CDR3 DNA reads TGTGCCAGCTCACCATCAAACTCGGGACAGGGTGTCCACGAGCAGTACTTC. This encodes CASSPSNSGQGVHEQYF. Based on the CDR3 plus reference TRBV18 and TRBJ2-7, the full variable domain is NAGVMQNPRHLVRRRGQEARLRCSPMKGHSHVYWYRQLPEEGLKFMVYLQKENIIDESGMPKERFSAEFPKEGPSILRIQQVVRGDSAAYFCASSPSNSGQGVHEQYFGPGTRLTVT.

V and J are TRBV4-1 and TRBJ2-2; 9 bases fit TRBD1. The trim removed 0 bases at V and 5 bases at J, leaving 7 bases unmatched. Per the germline V gene, CDR1 is MGHRA and CDR2 is YSYEKL. The CDR3 contains 17 residues. This CDR3 is CASSQERTGEGTGELFF. CDR3 coding DNA: TGCGCCAGCAGCCAAGAACGGACAGGGGAAGGAACCGGGGAGCTGTTTTTT.

This clone showed up just once. V and J are TRBV18 and TRBJ2-1; TRBD2 matches 8 bases. There are 16 residues in the CDR3. The germline V gene has CDR1 KGHSH and CDR2 LQKENI. V shed 3 bases and J 8 bases; nucleotides not matched to a gene: 12. The CDR3 region is CASSPAIGGVQDEQFF. The CDR3 nucleotides are TGTGCCAGCTCACCGGCAATCGGGGGGGTGCAGGATGAGCAGTTCTTC.

V gene TRBV18 combines with J gene TRBJ1-1; maybe TRBD1 (5 bases). Deletions cut 0 bases from V and 1 base from J, with 15 bases between. Per germline, CDR1 KGHSH and CDR2 LQKENI. CDR3 length equals 17 residues. The CDR3 DNA reads TGTGCCAGCTCACCACCAGCGAGGGGATGGGGGAACACTGAAGCTTTCTTT. This encodes CASSPPARGWGNTEAFF.

The V and J genes are TRBV7-2 and TRBJ2-4; D is tentatively TRBD1 or TRBD2 (5 bases each). In germline, CDR1 is SGHTA, CDR2 FQGNSA. Trimming stripped 5 bases from V and 0 bases from J, with 17 bases between. CDR3 size: 17 residues. The chain's CDR3 is CASSIEPGTLAKNIQYF. CDR3 nucleotides: TGTGCCAGCAGCATAGAGCCAGGGACCCTAGCCAAAAACATTCAGTACTTC.

This chain connects TRBV27 to TRBJ2-5, with 7 positions matching TRBD2. The CDR3 has 13 residues. Germline V gene data show CDR1 as MNHEY and CDR2 as SMNVEV (reference sequence). The trim removed 5 bases at V and 1 base at J, leaving 1 base unmatched. CDR3 amino acids: CASSRGVQETQYF. In DNA, the CDR3 is TGTGCCAGCAGTCGGGGGGTCCAAGAGACCCAGTACTTC.

J is TRBJ2-2 and V is TRBV5-1, with D perhaps matching TRBD2 (5 bases). Germline values: CDR1 SGHRS, CDR2 YFSETQ. The CDR3 has 15 residues. V lost 0 bases to trimming and J lost 5 bases, with 11 bases between them. DNA for the CDR3: TGCGCCAGCAGCTTGGTGGGAGACATAACCGGGGAGCTGTTTTTT. Its translation: CASSLVGDITGELFF.

The V gene is TRBV7-2, the J gene TRBJ2-1, with D perhaps TRBD1 (6 bases). Trimming left V 4 bases short and J 7 bases short, with 14 bases between. The CDR3 totals 14 residues. Germline V CDR1 and CDR2: SGHTA, FQGNSA. CDR3 loop: CASSSDRDTNEQFF. In DNA form, the CDR3 reads TGTGCCAGCAGCTCTGACCGGGACACTAATGAGCAGTTCTTC.

V gene TRBV5-4 combines with J gene TRBJ2-1, with a tentative D call TRBD1 (5 bases). This CDR3 has 15 amino acids. The ends were cut back, 0 bases at V and 8 bases at J, with 15 bases in the middle. Germline V gene data show CDR1 as SGHNT and CDR2 as YYREEE (reference sequence). This CDR3 is CASSLAPPGSDEQFF. CDR3 coding DNA: TGTGCCAGCAGCTTGGCCCCGCCAGGGTCCGATGAGCAGTTCTTC.

The rearrangement uses TRBV4-3 and TRBJ2-3, with 8 bases fitting TRBD2. CDR1 and CDR2 (germline): LGHNA, YSLEER. Germline trimming cut 4 bases from V and 0 bases from J; bases unmatched to any gene: 12. This CDR3 comprises 18 residues. CDR3 DNA sequence: TGCGCCAGCAGCCTAACCCTCGTAGCGGGAAGGAGCACAGATACGCAGTATTTT. Its protein product is CASSLTLVAGRSTDTQYF.

V gene TRBV5-6 combines with J gene TRBJ2-4; the D is unclear. Germline values: CDR1 SGHDT, CDR2 YYEEEE. The CDR3 is 13 residues long. Trimming stripped 0 bases from V and 14 bases from J, with 15 bases between. CDR3 nucleotide sequence: TGTGCCAGCAGCTTGGGAATCAGGTCGTTGGAGTACTTC. Protein sequence: CASSLGIRSLEYF.